The clone carrying this TCR beta chain was picked up many times. Its antigen is currently unknown. The data are from a study of breast tumors, draining lymph nodes, adjacent tissues. Findings and caveats of the study: Compared with basal-like, luminal-like tumors shared significantly more repertoire with nontumor tissue.

This CDR3 is built from 14 residues. The V and J ends lost 3 bases and 7 bases, in that order; junction bases with no gene match: 2. Germline V gene lookup returns CDR1 ENHRY and CDR2 SYGVKD. TCRdb redid the calling of the multiplex PCR reads with MiXCR, one entry per CDR3 protein. The sample holds thousands of distinct CDR3 sequences, about 42% seen once. This receptor was identified in a female donor with breast cancer. Some clones in this sample may be carry-over from other donors' samples. What was sequenced was tumor-adjacent breast tissue. V and J are TRBV10-3 and TRBJ2-2; 10 bases agree with TRBD1. CDR3 sequence (DNA): TGTGCCATCAGTGACGACAGGGGGCGCGGGGAGCTGTTTTTT. Protein sequence: CAISDDRGRGELFF.